The rows below give T cell receptor beta chains drawn from one sample of a study of beta chain features in type 1 diabetes. Data came from immunoSEQ multiplex PCR; TCRdb stores just in-frame clones and leaves some out. The sample shows 600,000 to 700,000 clones, roughly an eighth of them seen only once. The sample comprised naive CD4+ T cells from blood. Receptor source: a young man with type 1 diabetes. The CDR3 runs from the conserved cysteine through the conserved F or W. The order of the fields is CDR3 protein, CDR3 DNA, clone size, V gene, J gene, CDR3 length, D gene. A D gene is named only where the DNA matches it firmly. The size entry is marked missing in some rows and otherwise reads once, few, many or a size class.

CASSLEGKGSYEQYF	TGTGCCAGCAGTTTAGAGGGTAAGGGCTCCTACGAGCAGTACTTC	.	TRBV28	TRBJ2-7	15	.
CASSPGTSGGEQFF	TGTGCCAGCAGCCCAGGGACTAGCGGGGGCGAGCAGTTCTTC	.	TRBV5-4	TRBJ2-1	14	TRBD2
CATKGQGDQPQHF	TGTGCCACCAAGGGGCAGGGAGATCAGCCCCAGCATTTT	few	TRBV11-2	TRBJ1-5	13	.
CASSEGQGAGDTQYF	TGTGCCAGCAGTGAAGGGCAGGGGGCGGGAGATACGCAGTATTTT	few	TRBV2	TRBJ2-3	15	TRBD1
CAWSPGGSEKLFF	TGTGCCTGGAGTCCAGGGGGGAGTGAAAAACTGTTTTTT	.	TRBV30	TRBJ1-4	13	TRBD1
CASSSSDSTDTQYF	TGTGCCAGCAGTTCCAGCGATAGCACAGATACGCAGTATTTT	.	TRBV6-5	TRBJ2-3	14	.
CASARTGGTDTQYF	TGCGCCAGCGCCCGGACAGGGGGCACAGATACGCAGTATTTT	.	TRBV5-1	TRBJ2-3	14	TRBD1
CASSTGQPMELFF	TGTGCCAGCTCGACGGGACAGCCGATGGAGCTGTTTTTT	.	TRBV18	TRBJ2-2	13	TRBD1
CSIGGYTF	TGCAGTATCGGTGGCTACACCTTC	.	TRBV20-1	TRBJ1-2	8	.
CAWTRGDSGNTIYF	TGTGCCTGGACCAGGGGGGACTCTGGAAACACCATATATTTT	.	TRBV30	TRBJ1-3	14	TRBD1
CATSRPGGNQPQHF	TGTGCCACCAGCAGACCGGGAGGGAATCAGCCCCAGCATTTT	few	TRBV15	TRBJ1-5	14	.
CASSVGGVLETQYF	TGTGCCAGCAGCGTCGGGGGGGTATTGGAGACCCAGTACTTC	.	TRBV9	TRBJ2-5	14	TRBD2
CASSLVQGANQPQHF	TGTGCCAGCAGCTTAGTTCAGGGGGCGAATCAGCCCCAGCATTTT	few	TRBV7-2	TRBJ1-5	15	TRBD1
CASSLGWGQAYF	TGTGCCAGCAGCTTAGGTTGGGGGCAAGCGTACTTC	.	TRBV7-2	TRBJ2-7	12	.